This T cell receptor (beta chain) was sequenced in a study of blood T cell repertoires in COVID-19. For the study at large: Sample material is recorded as cDNA or gDNA derived from T cells, B-cell-depleted T cells, or PBMCs.

As handled by the study authors: The authors estimated nucleated cell counts from reference gene primer amplification. The protocol was immunoSEQ multiplex PCR, while the TCRdb copy is restricted to in-frame clones and leaves out a portion. V and J calls and clone size follow that table, whereas D and trimming were derived from the DNA. The profile shows some 210,000 clones, approximately 78% of them singletons. The sequenced material came from peripheral blood. This receptor was obtained from a woman between 40 and 55 years old with acute or convalescent COVID-19.

CDR3 in amino acids: CASSLVLAGEPSYEQYF. The CDR3 coding sequence is TGTGCCAGCAGCTTAGTTCTAGCGGGTGAACCCTCCTACGAGCAGTACTTC. The chain uses TRBV7-9 and TRBJ2-7; TRBD2 matches at 8 bases. With V trimmed by 1 base and J by 0 bases, 8 bases remained unmatched. Germline V CDR1 and CDR2: SEHNR, FQNEAQ (reference sequence). The CDR3 extends over 17 amino acids. The full variable domain, its missing parts supplied by reference TRBV7-9 and TRBJ2-7, is DTGVSQNPRHKITKRGQNVTFRCDPISEHNRLYWYRQTLGQGPEFLTYFQNEAQLEKSRLLSDRFSAERPKGSFSTLEIQRTEQGDSAMYLCASSLVLAGEPSYEQYFGPGTRLTVT.